A selection of T cell receptor beta chains follows, all from one sample in a study of T cells in Graves' hyperthyroidism and ophthalmopathy. Via MiXCR, TCRdb re-called the multiplex PCR reads, giving one row per CDR3 protein. The sample includes about 320,000 distinct CDR3 sequences, over 15% of them seen just once. The sequenced sample was blood. The receptors come from a man aged 25 to 40 with Graves' hyperthyroidism. Each CDR3 is given with its conserved first and last residue. D genes are given only for firm matches. Size values are once, few and many counts, or a class for expanded clones, and some rows have none.

d_call j_call v_call clone_size cdr3_nt cdr3_aa
NA TRBJ2-7 TRBV5-1 NA TGCGCCAGCAGCTTGGATTCTGGCTACGAGCAGTACTTC CASSLDSGYEQYF
NA TRBJ1-5 TRBV12-3/TRBV12-4 few TGTGCCAGCAGCCCTCAAGGGATGAATCAGCCCCAGCATTTT CASSPQGMNQPQHF
TRBD1 TRBJ2-2 TRBV6-1 NA TGTGCCAGCAGAGACAGGGGCGACACCGGGGAGCTGTTTTTT CASRDRGDTGELFF
NA TRBJ1-3 TRBV29-1 many TGCAGCGCTGGGGACGTTCCAAGCTCTGGAAACACCATATATTTT CSAGDVPSSGNTIYF
NA TRBJ1-5 TRBV18 many TGTGCCAGCTCACCGACAGGCCTAGCACCCCAGCATTTT CASSPTGLAPQHF
TRBD1 TRBJ2-3 TRBV27 many TGTGCCAGCAGTTTGTTCGGGACAGGGTCGACAGATACGCAGTATTTT CASSLFGTGSTDTQYF
NA TRBJ2-7 TRBV29-1 NA TGCAGCGTTGGGGCTAGTTCAACAAAGCAGTACTTC CSVGASSTKQYF
NA TRBJ2-1 TRBV12-3/TRBV12-4 many TGTGCCAGCAGTTTACAAAATGAGCAGTTCTTC CASSLQNEQFF
TRBD1 TRBJ2-3 TRBV12-3/TRBV12-4 many TGTGCCAGCAGTCCCGACAGGGAACGAACAGATACGCAGTATTTT CASSPDRERTDTQYF
NA TRBJ2-1 TRBV27 many TGTGCCACCCCTCCCCACAATGAGCAGTTCTTC CATPPHNEQFF
NA TRBJ2-3 TRBV7-9 few TGTGCCAGCAGCTTAGACGGGAATCGAGATACGCAGTATTTT CASSLDGNRDTQYF
TRBD2 TRBJ2-1 TRBV10-3 many TGTGCCATCGGGACTAGCGGGGTCTACAATGAGCAGTTCTTC CAIGTSGVYNEQFF
TRBD2 TRBJ2-1 TRBV20-1 NA TGCAGTGGCCAGAGCGGGACCGGCTACAATGAGCAGTTCTTC CSGQSGTGYNEQFF
NA TRBJ2-1 TRBV28 NA TGTGCCAGCAGTTTTCCCCGAATCCAGGGGAATGAGCAGTTCTTC CASSFPRIQGNEQFF
TRBD2 TRBJ2-1 TRBV11-3 many TGTGCCAGCAGCTTATTAGCGGGAGGGCCCGGCAATGAGCAGTTCTTC CASSLLAGGPGNEQFF
TRBD2 TRBJ2-1 TRBV20-1 NA TGCAGTGGACTCCAGGCGGGGGGCAATGAGCAGTTCTTC CSGLQAGGNEQFF
NA TRBJ2-1 TRBV14 few TGTGCCAGCAGCCAAGCCTCCGGACAATACAATGAGCAGTTCTTC CASSQASGQYNEQFF
NA TRBJ2-3 TRBV24-1 few TGTGCCACCAGCCCTGGGGACTCCGGGAAGTATTTT CATSPGDSGKYF
TRBD2 TRBJ2-2 TRBV7-3 few TGTGCCAGCAGCCGGACTAGTTCGTCCGGGGAGCTGTTTTTT CASSRTSSSGELFF
NA TRBJ2-7 TRBV30 NA TGTGCCTGGGCTCGCGGGGTCCGTTTTCTTGGTGAGCAGTACTTC CAWARGVRFLGEQYF
TRBD1 TRBJ2-1 TRBV3-1 many TGTGCCAGCAGCAGCAGGGGGGAGCAGTTCTTC CASSSRGEQFF
TRBD1 TRBJ2-3 TRBV20-1 many TGCAGTGCTAGTCAGGCACAGGGGTCGGATACGCAGTATTTT CSASQAQGSDTQYF
TRBD2 TRBJ2-7 TRBV20-1 few TGCAGTGCTAGAGACCCGGGACTACCTTACTACGAGCAGTACTTC CSARDPGLPYYEQYF
TRBD1 TRBJ1-4 TRBV15 few TGTGCCACCAGCAGAGCCCGGTTCGGGACAGGAAATGAAAAACTGTTTTTT CATSRARFGTGNEKLFF
TRBD2 TRBJ2-1 TRBV5-1 NA TGCGCCAGCCGTATCGGACTAGCGGGAGATAATGAGCAGTTCTTC CASRIGLAGDNEQFF
TRBD2 TRBJ2-3 TRBV5-1 NA TGCGCCAGCAGCACGACTAGCGGGAGTGTTGGCGATACGCAGTATTTT CASSTTSGSVGDTQYF
NA TRBJ2-3 TRBV6-1 few TGTGCCAGCAGTGAAAATTGGGCAGATACGCAGTATTTT CASSENWADTQYF